This TCR beta chain was obtained from a study of human T cells and chemical hapten exposure. This clonotype was counted only a few times. Indicated time point: pre-sensitization, week 0. Treatment indicated: therapeutic diphenylcyclopropenone sensitization with weekly scalp DPC. Each donor was an alopecia patient between 18 and 70 years of age who qualified for DPC. The CDR3 sequence is 16 residues long. The V gene end was trimmed by 4 bases and the J gene end by 5 bases; junction bases not matched to a gene: 10. The V gene's germline CDR1 is SGDLS and CDR2 YYNGEE. Each CDR3 protein is one row after TCRdb ran MiXCR on the RACE reads. Among more than 300,000 distinct CDR3 sequences listed, 5% to 6.5% were seen once.

The clonotype comes from a woman between 50 and 59 years old with alopecia areata. Some clones in this sample may be carry-over from other donors' samples. The input for sequencing was whole blood, taken in connection with sensitization to the hapten diphenylcyclopropenone (DPC). V is TRBV9 and J is TRBJ2-1; 9 bases line up with TRBD2. The CDR3 DNA is TGTGCCAGCAGCCCCCGGGGAGCGGGAGGTGACAATGAGCAGTTCTTC. Its translation is CASSPRGAGGDNEQFF.